Below, one T cell receptor beta chain is given with its context. Antigen unknown. For every subset, genomic DNA was evenly distributed across several immunoSEQ plates. The assay was immunoSEQ multiplex PCR, and TCRdb's table has in-frame clones only and misses some. The repertoire has approximately 620,000 clones, around 97% of them found once; the top ten carry roughly 0.055%. These data come from a study of shared clonotypes between healthy human individuals. Splitting of CD4+ cells produced CD45RA+ naive and CD45RA-negative memory subsets. The study, taken as a whole, reports: The sharing of about 5% of naive CD4 clonotypes was seen across a few donors. Sequencing of the sorted subsets was shown by rarefaction to be incomplete despite large depth.

Germline V gene lookup returns CDR1 SEHNR and CDR2 FQNEAQ (reference sequence). With V trimmed by 3 bases and J by 1 base, 0 bases remained unmatched. This CDR3 has 14 residues. Sequenced material: naive CD4+ T cells sorted from blood. Subset meaning: CD45RA+ positively selected. This chain joins TRBV7-9 and TRBJ2-1, with 7 bases fitting TRBD1. The TCR was taken from a woman aged 25 to 39 in good health. The CDR3 nucleotides read TGTGCCAGCAGCTTCAGGGGGTCCTACAATGAGCAGTTCTTC. Translation: CASSFRGSYNEQFF.